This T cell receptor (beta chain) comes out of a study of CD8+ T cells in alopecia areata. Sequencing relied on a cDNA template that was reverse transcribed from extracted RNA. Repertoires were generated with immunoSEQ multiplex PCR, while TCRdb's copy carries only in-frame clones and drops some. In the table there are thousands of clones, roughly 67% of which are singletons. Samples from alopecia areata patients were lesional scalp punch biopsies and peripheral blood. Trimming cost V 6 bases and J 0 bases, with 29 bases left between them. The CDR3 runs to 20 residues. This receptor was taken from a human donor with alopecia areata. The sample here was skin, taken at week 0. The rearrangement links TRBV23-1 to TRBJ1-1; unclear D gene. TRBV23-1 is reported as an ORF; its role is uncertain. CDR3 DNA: TGCGCCAGCAGAGATTACCCCCCTCCAAGGGTAGTCAGAATGAACACTGAAGCTTTCTTT. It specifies CASRDYPPPRVVRMNTEAFF.